The present entry profiles one T cell receptor beta chain with its context. Its antigen is currently unknown. The sample comes from a study of cytomegalovirus exposure and HLA in healthy donors. General study findings and limits: Several of the most significant clusters were apparently associated with common viral pathogens in a later analysis. Apart from CMV serostatus, no immune exposure information was available. TCR beta V segments were, for the most part, productive about 87% or about 30% of the time in an earlier analysis.

The trim removed 6 bases at V and 3 bases at J, leaving 9 bases unmatched. Germline assignment: CDR1 SGHTA and CDR2 FQGNSA. CDR3 length: 16 amino acids. PCR involved 60 Vbeta and 13 Jbeta primers. Method: immunoSEQ multiplex PCR; TCRdb's copy keeps in-frame clones and lacks some. The repertoire has over 150,000 clones, 70% to 80% of them found once; the top ten carry roughly 3.7%. The chain joins TRBV7-2 to TRBJ2-7; 12 bases map to TRBD2. Sequenced sample: PBMCs. The source is a woman in her sixties or seventies in good health and CMV-seropositive. CDR3 loop: CASRPGTSGPHYEQYF. Written as DNA, the CDR3 is TGTGCCAGCAGACCCGGGACTAGCGGGCCACACTACGAGCAGTACTTC.